Shown below are 22 T cell receptor beta chains from a single sample sequenced in a study of beta chain features in type 1 diabetes. As every portion of the isolated RNA was reverse transcribed, the sequencing read expressed TCRB transcripts. Data came from immunoSEQ multiplex PCR; TCRdb stores just in-frame clones and leaves some out. The sample consists of 140,000 to 150,000 clones, 40% to 55% of them appearing once. Sequenced: Tregs from blood. These receptors all stem from a man younger than 35 in good health.

This clone has just one count. This chain uses TRBV6-5 with TRBJ2-1; maybe TRBD2 (6 bases). V was shortened by 1 base and J by 4 bases, with 14 bases between the two germline ends. The CDR3 extends over 16 amino acids. Germline CDR1 and CDR2: MNHEY and SVGAGI. The CDR3 is CASSYLAGRPYNEQFF. CDR3 nucleotide sequence: TGTGCCAGCAGTTACTTGGCGGGGAGGCCTTACAATGAGCAGTTCTTC.

DNA of the CDR3: TGTGCCAGCTCACGAACAGGGGTGGATGGCTACACCTTC. This codes for CASSRTGVDGYTF. This sequence joins TRBV18 and TRBJ1-2; 7 positions match TRBD1. The CDR3 extends over 13 amino acids. V was clipped by 4 bases and J by 6 bases; unmatched bases: 5. Germline-derived CDR1 and CDR2 are KGHSH and LQKENI.

The V and J genes are TRBV25-1 and TRBJ2-2, with D possibly TRBD2 on 6 matching bases. Germline assignment: CDR1 MGHDK and CDR2 SYGVNS. Trimming pared 3 bases from V and 1 base from J, leaving 12 bases between. CDR3 length equals 16 residues. CDR3 nucleotides: TGTGCCAGCAGTGATGTCGGGACTGTGAACACCGGGGAGCTGTTTTTT. Protein sequence: CASSDVGTVNTGELFF.

This chain joins TRBV2 and TRBJ1-2, with 8 bases matching TRBD1. V lost 6 bases, J lost 4 bases, and 4 bases stayed unmatched. The germline V gene encodes CDR1 SNHLY and CDR2 FYNNEI. CDR3 length: 13 amino acids. The CDR3 DNA reads as TGTGCCAGCAGGGGAACAGGGGGCTATGGCTACACCTTC. Protein: CASRGTGGYGYTF.

This chain links TRBV6-5 with TRBJ1-5, with 7 bases identical to TRBD1. Germline V gene lookup returns CDR1 MNHEY and CDR2 SVGAGI. Trimming cost V 6 bases and J 3 bases; bases outside gene matches: 5. The CDR3 totals 14 residues. CDR3 loop: CASRQTGANQPQHF. The CDR3 coding sequence is TGTGCCAGCAGACAAACAGGGGCCAATCAGCCCCAGCATTTT.

J is TRBJ1-2 and V is TRBV7-2, with 7 bases aligning to TRBD1. Germline lookup yields CDR1 SGHTA and CDR2 FQGNSA. The CDR3 consists of 14 residues. V gave up 4 bases and J gave up 4 bases; unmatched junction bases: 6. CDR3: CASSSSRGSYGYTF. CDR3 bases: TGTGCCAGCAGCTCGTCCAGGGGGTCCTATGGCTACACCTTC.

This chain uses TRBV10-3 with TRBJ2-7, with 9 bases aligning to TRBD1. Losses at the gene ends were 4 bases for V and 3 bases for J; bases not matched to a gene: 7. CDR1 is ENHRY and CDR2 is SYGVKD in the germline V gene. The CDR3 contains 15 residues. The CDR3 loop reads CAISGGTGTGYEQYF. The CDR3 DNA sequence: TGTGCCATCAGTGGGGGGACAGGGACGGGCTACGAGCAGTACTTC.

This chain connects TRBV7-3 to TRBJ2-1; no reliable D call. V was shortened by 2 bases and J by 5 bases, with 7 bases between the two germline ends. There are 13 residues in the CDR3. Germline V lookup: CDR1 SGHTA, CDR2 FQGTGA. CDR3 loop: CASSLVRDNEQFF. Here the CDR3 DNA reads TGTGCCAGCAGCTTAGTCCGGGACAATGAGCAGTTCTTC.

The table lists this clone with a few counts. V gene TRBV27 combines with J gene TRBJ2-7, with D perhaps matching TRBD2 (6 bases). Trimming pared 11 bases from V and 4 bases from J, leaving 21 bases between. The CDR3 covers 14 residues. Germline CDR1 MNHEY, CDR2 SMNVEV (reference sequence). The CDR3 DNA reads as TGTGCCGGCACCCCGGATCGGGAGAAGTACGAGCAGTACTTC. Its protein product is CAGTPDREKYEQYF.

This clone was detected only once. The gene calls are TRBV10-3 and TRBJ2-7; 10 bases are shared with TRBD1. CDR1 is ENHRY and CDR2 is SYGVKD in the germline V gene. The CDR3 is 15 residues long. V lost 11 bases and J lost 2; bases outside the gene matches: 12. The CDR3, as DNA: TGTGCCTCAAGACAGGGGGCCGCCTTTACCTACGAGCAGTACTTC. This gives the protein CASRQGAAFTYEQYF.

This clone has only a few counts. This sequence joins TRBV7-9 and TRBJ1-3; D is unresolved. Looked up from germline, CDR1 is SEHNR and CDR2 is FQNEAQ (reference sequence). This CDR3 has 13 amino acids. Trimming shortened V by 3 bases and J by 2 bases, and 5 bases separated the two germline ends. Here the CDR3 DNA reads TGTGCCAGCAGCTTCACAACTGGAAACACCATATATTTT. It yields the protein CASSFTTGNTIYF. The whole variable domain, filled in from reference TRBV7-9 and TRBJ1-3, reads DTGVSQNPRHKITKRGQNVTFRCDPISEHNRLYWYRQTLGQGPEFLTYFQNEAQLEKSRLLSDRFSAERPKGSFSTLEIQRTEQGDSAMYLCASSFTTGNTIYFGEGSWLTVV.

The sample holds a few counts of this clone. This rearrangement joins TRBV7-9 to TRBJ1-4, with TRBD1 matching over 9 bases. V gave up 3 bases and J gave up 8 bases; unmatched junction bases: 4. Germline V gene sequence: CDR1 SEHNR, CDR2 FQNEAQ (reference sequence). This CDR3 is 14 amino acids long. This CDR3 reads CASSFGQGREKLFF. The CDR3 DNA reads TGTGCCAGCAGCTTCGGACAGGGGAGGGAAAAACTGTTTTTT.

This clone has a handful of counts. The chain links TRBV27 to TRBJ2-5; 11 positions match TRBD1. The DNA end is a closer match to TRBJ2-7, so the J assignment may be wrong. The CDR3 loop spans 15 amino acids. CDR1 is MNHEY and CDR2 is SMNVEV in the germline V gene (reference sequence). CDR3 nucleotides: TGTGCCAGCAGTTCTCGGACAGGGGGCGTCTACGAGCAGTACTTC. Translated, it gives CASSSRTGGVYEQYF.

V and J are TRBV28 and TRBJ2-6; 7 bases line up with TRBD1. Germline CDR1 MDHEN, CDR2 SYDVKM. This CDR3 comprises 17 residues. V dropped 3 bases and J dropped 4; count of bases not matched to a gene: 9. In DNA, the CDR3 is TGTGCCAGCAGTTTTATAGGGGGCGCGGAAGGGGCCAACGTCCTGACTTTC. It specifies CASSFIGGAEGANVLTF.

The genes are TRBV28 and TRBJ2-5; 15 nucleotides match TRBD2. Germline assignment: CDR1 MDHEN and CDR2 SYDVKM. This CDR3 is built from 18 residues. V shed 6 bases and J 4 bases; nucleotides not matched to a gene: 12. The CDR3 reads CASSGTGLAGGYGETQYF. CDR3 DNA: TGTGCCAGCAGCGGCACAGGACTAGCGGGAGGGTATGGAGAGACCCAGTACTTC.

V is TRBV7-2 and J is TRBJ1-2, with 9 bases that match TRBD1. The CDR3 sequence is 14 residues long. V dropped 6 bases and J dropped 2; count of bases not matched to a gene: 4. CDR1 and CDR2 (germline): SGHTA, FQGNSA. The CDR3 DNA is TGTGCCAGCAGAAGACAGGGGGGGAACTATGGCTACACCTTC. It specifies CASRRQGGNYGYTF.

This clone was seen only a few times. This chain uses TRBV7-9 with TRBJ1-1; no clear D. Trimming removed 5 bases from V and 7 bases from J, with 8 bases in between. The CDR3 extends over 11 amino acids. Germline V CDR1 and CDR2: SEHNR, FQNEAQ (reference sequence). CDR3: CASSPSSEAFF. In DNA, the CDR3 is TGTGCCAGCAGCCCCTCCAGTGAAGCTTTCTTT.

This clone was detected a few times. The CDR3 region has the DNA TGTGCCATCAGGGAGACTAGCGGGAGAATCGGCGGGGAGCTGTTTTTT. This translates into CAIRETSGRIGGELFF. This chain uses TRBV10-3 with TRBJ2-2, with 12 bases lining up with TRBD2. CDR3 length: 16 amino acids. The junction had 9 bases not matched to a gene; V was cut back by 6 bases and J by 7 bases. Germline CDR1 ENHRY, CDR2 SYGVKD.

The V and J genes are TRBV5-1 and TRBJ2-2; D unclear. This CDR3 contains 12 residues. Trimming took 4 bases from V and 7 from J, leaving 8 bases between them. Germline V gene lookup returns CDR1 SGHRS and CDR2 YFSETQ. The CDR3 loop reads CASSLRVGELFF. The DNA for the CDR3 is TGCGCCAGCAGCCTTAGAGTCGGGGAGCTGTTTTTT.

The V and J genes are TRBV30 and TRBJ1-5; the match to TRBD1 covers 7 bases. V shed 5 bases and J 7 bases; nucleotides not matched to a gene: 8. Germline CDR1 and CDR2: GTSNPN and SVGIG (reference sequence). This CDR3 has 13 amino acids. The CDR3 nucleotides read TGTGCCTGGGAAACAGGGGCGGGACAGCCCCAGCATTTT. Its translation: CAWETGAGQPQHF.

The chain has TRBV30 and TRBJ2-1; D gene uncertain. In germline, CDR1 is GTSNPN, CDR2 SVGIG (reference sequence). The CDR3 has 11 residues. V dropped 0 bases and J dropped 10 bases, with 7 bases sitting between them. DNA for the CDR3: TGTGCCTGGAGTGTATATCGGGAGCAGTTCTTC. Translating gives CAWSVYREQFF. Complete variable domain (other parts from reference TRBV30 and TRBJ2-1): SQTIHQWPATLVQPVGSPLSLECTVEGTSNPNLYWYRQAAGRGLQLLFYSVGIGQISSEVPQNLSASRPQDRQFILSSKKLLLSDSGFYLCAWSVYREQFFGPGTRLTVL.

This clone turned up a few times. V gene TRBV5-1 combines with J gene TRBJ1-1; D is possibly TRBD1 (6 bases). Germline values: CDR1 SGHRS, CDR2 YFSETQ. This CDR3 contains 14 residues. Trimming cost V 4 bases and J 0 bases, with 10 bases left between them. The CDR3 reads CASSEDRMNTEAFF. CDR3 DNA sequence: TGCGCCAGCAGCGAAGACAGGATGAACACTGAAGCTTTCTTT.